This TCR beta chain was found in a study of naive and memory T cell subsets. This CDR3 comprises 12 residues. The V and J ends lost 2 bases and 5 bases respectively, with 4 bases between them. The germline gives CDR1 MNHEY, CDR2 SMNVEV (reference sequence). About this clonotype itself: As yet, its antigen is unknown.

Both TRBC1 and TRBC2 were covered by a beta constant-region primer of two equimolar oligonucleotides. Ligated cDNA was amplified by four rounds of PCR with nested alpha and beta constant-region primers and SP2. Each CDR3 protein gets one entry after TCRdb re-called the UMI-ligation and nested PCR reads with MiXCR. Among approximately 150,000 distinct CDR3 sequences, under 25% were seen once, and the ten largest hold around 0.63%. Findings and limits, study-wide: Naive repertoires, especially CD8, held a few larger clonotypes, possibly memory cells re-expressing CD45RA.

Source material: naive CD8+ T cells from blood. The chain is built from TRBV27 and TRBJ2-1; D is uncertain. The clonotype was recovered from a human donor in good health. The DNA of the CDR3 is TGTGCCAGCAGTTTACCTAACAATGAGCAGTTCTTC. Protein: CASSLPNNEQFF.